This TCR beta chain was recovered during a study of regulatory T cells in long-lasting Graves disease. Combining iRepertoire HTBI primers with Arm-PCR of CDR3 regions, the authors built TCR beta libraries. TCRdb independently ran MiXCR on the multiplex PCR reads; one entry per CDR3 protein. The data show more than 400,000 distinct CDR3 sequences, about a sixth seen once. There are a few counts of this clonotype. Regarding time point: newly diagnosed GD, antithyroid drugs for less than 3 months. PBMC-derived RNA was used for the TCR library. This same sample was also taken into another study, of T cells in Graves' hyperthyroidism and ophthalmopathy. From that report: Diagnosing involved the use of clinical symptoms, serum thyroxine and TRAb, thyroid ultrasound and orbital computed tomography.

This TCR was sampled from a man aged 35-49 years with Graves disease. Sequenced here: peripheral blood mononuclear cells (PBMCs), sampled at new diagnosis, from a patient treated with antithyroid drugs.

CDR3 in DNA: TGTGCCATCAGTGCGAGAGGAACTAACACCGGGGAGCTGTTTTTT. The encoded protein is CAISARGTNTGELFF. The rearrangement links TRBV10-3 to TRBJ2-2, with D uncertain. The CDR3 consists of 15 residues. Looked up from germline, CDR1 is ENHRY and CDR2 is SYGVKD. V lost 4 bases to trimming and J lost 2 bases, with 11 bases between them.